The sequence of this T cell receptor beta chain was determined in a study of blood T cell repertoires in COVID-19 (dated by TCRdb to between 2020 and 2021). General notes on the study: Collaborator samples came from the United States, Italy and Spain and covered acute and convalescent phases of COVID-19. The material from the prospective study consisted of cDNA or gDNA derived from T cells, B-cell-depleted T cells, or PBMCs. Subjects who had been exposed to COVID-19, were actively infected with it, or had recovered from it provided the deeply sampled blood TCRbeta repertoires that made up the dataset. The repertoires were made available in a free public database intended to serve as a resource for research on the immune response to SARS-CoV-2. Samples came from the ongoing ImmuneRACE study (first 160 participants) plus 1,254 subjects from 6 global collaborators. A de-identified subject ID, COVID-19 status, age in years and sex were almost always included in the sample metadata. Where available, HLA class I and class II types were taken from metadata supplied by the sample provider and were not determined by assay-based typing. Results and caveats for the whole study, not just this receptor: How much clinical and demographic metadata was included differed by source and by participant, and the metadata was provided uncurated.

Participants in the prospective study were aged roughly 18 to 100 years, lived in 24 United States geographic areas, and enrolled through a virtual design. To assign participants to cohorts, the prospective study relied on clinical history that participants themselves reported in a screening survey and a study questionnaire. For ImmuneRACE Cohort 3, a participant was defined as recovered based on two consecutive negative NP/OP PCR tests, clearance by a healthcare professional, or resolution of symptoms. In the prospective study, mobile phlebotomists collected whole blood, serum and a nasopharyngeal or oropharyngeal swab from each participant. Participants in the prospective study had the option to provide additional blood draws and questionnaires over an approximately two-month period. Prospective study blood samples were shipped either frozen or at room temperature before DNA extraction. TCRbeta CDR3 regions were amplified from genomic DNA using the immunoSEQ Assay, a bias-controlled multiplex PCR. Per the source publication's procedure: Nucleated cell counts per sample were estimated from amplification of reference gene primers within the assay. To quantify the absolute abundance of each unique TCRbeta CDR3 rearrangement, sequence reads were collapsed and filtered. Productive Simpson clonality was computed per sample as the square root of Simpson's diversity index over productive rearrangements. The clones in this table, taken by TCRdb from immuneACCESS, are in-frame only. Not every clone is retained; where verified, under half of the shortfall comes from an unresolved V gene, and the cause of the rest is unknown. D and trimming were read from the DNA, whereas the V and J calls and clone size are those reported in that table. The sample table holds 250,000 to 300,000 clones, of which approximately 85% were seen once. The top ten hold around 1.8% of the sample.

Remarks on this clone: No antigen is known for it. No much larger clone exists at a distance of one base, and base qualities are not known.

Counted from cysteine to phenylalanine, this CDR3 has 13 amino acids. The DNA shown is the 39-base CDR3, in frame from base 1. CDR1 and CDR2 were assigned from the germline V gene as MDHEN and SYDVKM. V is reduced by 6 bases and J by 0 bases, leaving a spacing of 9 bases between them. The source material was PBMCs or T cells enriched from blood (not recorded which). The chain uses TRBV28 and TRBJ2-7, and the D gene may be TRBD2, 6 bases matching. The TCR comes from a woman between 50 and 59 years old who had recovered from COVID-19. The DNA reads TGTGCCAGCAGGGGGGACTTCTCCTACGAGCAGTACTTC. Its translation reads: CASRGDFSYEQYF.